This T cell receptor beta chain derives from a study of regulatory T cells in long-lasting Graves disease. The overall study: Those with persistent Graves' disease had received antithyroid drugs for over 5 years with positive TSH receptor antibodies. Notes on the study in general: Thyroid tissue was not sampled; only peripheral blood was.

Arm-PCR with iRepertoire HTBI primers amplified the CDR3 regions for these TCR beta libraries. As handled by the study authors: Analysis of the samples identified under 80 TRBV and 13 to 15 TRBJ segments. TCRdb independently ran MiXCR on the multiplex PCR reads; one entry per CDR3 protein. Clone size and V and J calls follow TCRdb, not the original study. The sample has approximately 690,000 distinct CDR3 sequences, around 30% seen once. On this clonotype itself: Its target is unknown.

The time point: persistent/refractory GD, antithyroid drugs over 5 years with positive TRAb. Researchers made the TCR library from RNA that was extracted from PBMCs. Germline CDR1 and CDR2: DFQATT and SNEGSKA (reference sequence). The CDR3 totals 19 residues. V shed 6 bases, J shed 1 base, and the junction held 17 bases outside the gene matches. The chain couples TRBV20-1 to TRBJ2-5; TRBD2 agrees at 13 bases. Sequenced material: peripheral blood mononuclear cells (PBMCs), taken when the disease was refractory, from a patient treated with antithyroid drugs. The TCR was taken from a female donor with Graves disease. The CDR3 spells CSAHPTSGRAQTGQETQYF. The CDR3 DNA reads TGCAGTGCCCATCCTACTAGCGGGAGGGCTCAAACAGGCCAAGAGACCCAGTACTTC.